This T cell receptor (beta chain) was sequenced in a study of T cell repertoires in cytomegalovirus infection. Overall study: Shared public TCR beta signatures pointed to both CMV infection and a matching HLA type.

Comment on this clonotype: Its specificity is unknown.

The study's findings and limits: In two of eight donors, the top clonotype was HLA-C-restricted CMV-specific.

One entry per CDR3 protein, called by TCRdb with MiXCR from the reads. The sample shows about 890,000 distinct CDR3 sequences, 30% to 40% of them seen only once. The CDR3 covers 15 residues. Germline V CDR1 and CDR2: MNHEY, SVGAGI. The V end lost 4 bases, the J end lost 5 bases, and 14 bases lay between the germline ends. The sequencing used cultured CD8+ T cells from PBMCs, collected from culture after CMV antigen stimulation. The chain links TRBV6-5 to TRBJ1-4; no definite D call. The clonotype was recovered from a human donor in good health (CMV status not recorded). Some clones in this sample may be carry-over from other donors' samples. CDR3 nucleotide sequence: TGTGCCAGCAGTTCGGTGGCAGCGCGGAATGAAAAACTGTTTTTT. It specifies CASSSVAARNEKLFF.